This TCR beta chain was sequenced for a study of T cell responses to AZD1222 COVID-19 vaccine. Here immunoSEQ multiplex PCR was the method, and the copy in TCRdb shows in-frame clones only, minus some. The sample has roughly 160,000 clones, 80% to 90% seen once. CDR3 length: 14 amino acids. Looked up from germline, CDR1 is SGHTA and CDR2 is FQGTGA. Trimming removed 0 bases from V and 4 bases from J, with 9 bases in between. This clone was seen only once. The antigen is unknown. Study results and limitations: Unmutated variant regions are reportedly targeted by nearly half of spike-specific TCRs. White British ancestry dominated among donors, who included more females, and clonal diversity was possibly underestimated. Regions 160-218 and 743-854 held dominance among vaccine-associated CD4 TCRs, which spanned spike.

This TCR was sampled from an adult in good health. The V gene is TRBV7-3, the J gene TRBJ1-1; D not certain. Sequencing used peripheral blood, obtained on day 0 of AZD1222 vaccination. The CDR3 here is CASSLTGKRTEAFF. CDR3 nucleotides: TGTGCCAGCAGCTTAACAGGGAAACGCACTGAAGCTTTCTTT.